The TCR beta chain described here comes from a study of cytomegalovirus exposure and HLA in healthy donors. Overall study findings and caveats: V- and J-gene trimming in TCR beta was tied to a missense DCLRE1C variant by an analysis performed later.

PCR involved 60 Vbeta and 13 Jbeta primers. Sequencing used immunoSEQ multiplex PCR; TCRdb keeps in-frame clones, though not all of them. The data contain under 200,000 clones, approximately 80% of them seen just once; the ten biggest clones take up about 6.3%. This clone appeared once. Its antigen is undetermined. V dropped 5 bases and J dropped 4; count of bases not matched to a gene: 6. Germline values: CDR1 SGHNT, CDR2 YENEEA. The CDR3 covers 16 residues. The chain carries TRBV11-3 and TRBJ2-2; 11 nucleotides agree with TRBD2. The clonotype was recovered from a male donor in good health and CMV-seropositive. Input material: PBMCs. Here the CDR3 reads CASSPTSGIFTGELFF. The CDR3 nucleotides are TGTGCCAGCAGCCCGACTAGCGGGATTTTCACCGGGGAGCTGTTTTTT.